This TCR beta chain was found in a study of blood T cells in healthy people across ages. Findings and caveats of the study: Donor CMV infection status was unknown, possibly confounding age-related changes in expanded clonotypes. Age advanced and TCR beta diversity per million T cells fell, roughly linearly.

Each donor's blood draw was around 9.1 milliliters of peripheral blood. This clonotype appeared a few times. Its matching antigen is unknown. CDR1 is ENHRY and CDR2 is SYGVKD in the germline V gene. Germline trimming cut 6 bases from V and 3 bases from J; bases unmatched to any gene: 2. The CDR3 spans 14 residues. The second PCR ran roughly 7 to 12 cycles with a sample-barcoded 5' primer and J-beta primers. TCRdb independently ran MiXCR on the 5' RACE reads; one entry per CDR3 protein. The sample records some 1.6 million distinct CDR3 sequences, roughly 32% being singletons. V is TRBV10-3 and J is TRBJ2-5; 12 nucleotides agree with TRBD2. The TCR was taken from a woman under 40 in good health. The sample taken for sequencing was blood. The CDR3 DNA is TGTGCCATCAGCTGGACTAGCGGGGAAGAGACCCAGTACTTC. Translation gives CAISWTSGEETQYF.